The rows below give T cell receptor beta chains drawn from one sample of a study of Ad26.COV2.S vaccination and SARS-CoV-2 variants. Clones were read by immunoSEQ multiplex PCR, and TCRdb kept only the in-frame ones, dropping some. The sample records about 440,000 clones, roughly 88% being singletons. Sequences were derived from peripheral blood, sampled in a trial of Ad26.COV2.S vaccine versus placebo. These receptors came from a person between 18 and 65 years old who received the Ad26.COV2.S COVID-19 vaccine or a placebo. CDR3s include the opening cysteine and the closing phenylalanine or tryptophan. The D gene is left open where the match is weak. Rows give clone size only sometimes, using once, few, many, or a class for an expanded clone.

J gene: TRBJ2-3
clone size: .
D gene: .
V gene: TRBV15
CDR3 protein: CATSSPPGLDTQYF
CDR3 DNA: TGTGCCACCAGCAGTCCCCCTGGACTAGATACGCAGTATTTT

J gene: TRBJ2-1
clone size: .
D gene: .
V gene: TRBV9
CDR3 protein: CASSEGFGAYNEQFF
CDR3 DNA: TGTGCCAGCAGCGAGGGGTTTGGGGCCTACAATGAGCAGTTCTTC

J gene: TRBJ2-5
clone size: .
D gene: TRBD2
V gene: TRBV7-4
CDR3 protein: CASSLKLRGEETQYF
CDR3 DNA: TGTGCCAGCAGCTTAAAGCTTCGGGGGGAAGAGACCCAGTACTTC

J gene: TRBJ2-5
clone size: .
D gene: .
V gene: TRBV18
CDR3 protein: CASSPGQEETQYF
CDR3 DNA: TGTGCCAGCTCACCAGGGCAGGAGGAGACCCAGTACTTC

J gene: TRBJ1-1
clone size: .
D gene: .
V gene: TRBV28
CDR3 protein: CASISARRAFF
CDR3 DNA: TGTGCCAGCATCTCGGCGAGGAGGGCTTTCTTT

J gene: TRBJ2-5
clone size: .
D gene: TRBD2
V gene: TRBV15
CDR3 protein: CATSRSGAGDSRSKTQYF
CDR3 DNA: TGTGCCACCAGCAGATCCGGCGCGGGGGATAGCAGGTCAAAGACCCAGTACTTC

J gene: TRBJ2-1
clone size: .
D gene: .
V gene: TRBV4-2
CDR3 protein: CASSQAGTYTHSYNEQFF
CDR3 DNA: TGTGCCAGCAGCCAAGCCGGGACGTATACTCACTCCTACAATGAGCAGTTCTTC

J gene: TRBJ2-1
clone size: .
D gene: TRBD2
V gene: TRBV9
CDR3 protein: CASSATWSASGISYNEQFF
CDR3 DNA: TGTGCCAGCAGCGCTACCTGGTCGGCTAGCGGGATATCTTACAATGAGCAGTTCTTC

J gene: TRBJ2-7
clone size: once
D gene: .
V gene: TRBV6-2/TRBV6-3
CDR3 protein: CASSYDPTQGAEGKSYEQYF
CDR3 DNA: TGTGCCAGCAGTTACGATCCAACGCAAGGGGCAGAGGGCAAATCCTACGAGCAGTACTTC

J gene: TRBJ2-2
clone size: once
D gene: TRBD1
V gene: TRBV6-2/TRBV6-3
CDR3 protein: CASSYPPTGAANTGELFF
CDR3 DNA: TGTGCCAGCAGTTACCCCCCGACAGGGGCCGCGAACACCGGGGAGCTGTTTTTT

J gene: TRBJ2-5
clone size: .
D gene: TRBD2
V gene: TRBV3-1/TRBV3-2
CDR3 protein: CASSQTRTSGSPQETQYF
CDR3 DNA: TGTGCCAGCAGCCAAACCCGGACTAGCGGGAGCCCCCAAGAGACCCAGTACTTC

J gene: TRBJ2-1
clone size: .
D gene: TRBD2
V gene: TRBV30
CDR3 protein: CAWRSGLAGGSSYNEQFF
CDR3 DNA: TGTGCCTGGAGATCGGGACTAGCGGGAGGGAGCTCCTACAATGAGCAGTTCTTC

J gene: TRBJ2-3
clone size: .
D gene: .
V gene: TRBV19
CDR3 protein: CASRDGINTDTQYF
CDR3 DNA: TGTGCCAGTAGAGACGGGATCAACACAGATACGCAGTATTTT

J gene: TRBJ1-2
clone size: .
D gene: .
V gene: TRBV28
CDR3 protein: CASRTTGHYGYTF
CDR3 DNA: TGTGCCAGCAGAACTACAGGGCACTATGGCTACACCTTC

J gene: TRBJ2-5
clone size: .
D gene: TRBD2
V gene: TRBV7-9
CDR3 protein: CASSWGLAGVKEETQYF
CDR3 DNA: TGTGCCAGCAGCTGGGGACTAGCGGGAGTAAAAGAAGAGACCCAGTACTTC

J gene: TRBJ2-3
clone size: once
D gene: TRBD1
V gene: TRBV6-2/TRBV6-3
CDR3 protein: CASSYGQERSTDTQYF
CDR3 DNA: TGTGCCAGCAGTTACGGACAGGAACGAAGCACAGATACGCAGTATTTT

J gene: TRBJ2-1
clone size: .
D gene: TRBD2
V gene: TRBV28
CDR3 protein: CALRTSGVYNEQFF
CDR3 DNA: TGTGCCTTACGGACTAGCGGGGTCTACAATGAGCAGTTCTTC